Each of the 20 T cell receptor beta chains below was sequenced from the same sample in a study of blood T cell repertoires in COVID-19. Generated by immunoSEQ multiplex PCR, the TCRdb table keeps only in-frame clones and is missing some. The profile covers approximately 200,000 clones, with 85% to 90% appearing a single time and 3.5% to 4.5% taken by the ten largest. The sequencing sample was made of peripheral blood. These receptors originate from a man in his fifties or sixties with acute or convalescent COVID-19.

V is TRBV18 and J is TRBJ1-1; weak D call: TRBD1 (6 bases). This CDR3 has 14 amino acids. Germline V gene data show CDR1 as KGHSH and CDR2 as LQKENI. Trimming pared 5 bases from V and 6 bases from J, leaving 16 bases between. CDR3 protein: CASSNTGQSSEAFF. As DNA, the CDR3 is TGTGCCAGCTCAAACACAGGACAGTCCTCTGAAGCTTTCTTT.

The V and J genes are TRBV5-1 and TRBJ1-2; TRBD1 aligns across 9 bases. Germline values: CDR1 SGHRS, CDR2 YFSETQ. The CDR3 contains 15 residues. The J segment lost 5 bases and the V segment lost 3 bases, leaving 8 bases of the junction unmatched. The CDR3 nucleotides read TGCGCCAGCAGCTCTCAGGGACAGGGAGATTATGGCTACACCTTC. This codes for CASSSQGQGDYGYTF.

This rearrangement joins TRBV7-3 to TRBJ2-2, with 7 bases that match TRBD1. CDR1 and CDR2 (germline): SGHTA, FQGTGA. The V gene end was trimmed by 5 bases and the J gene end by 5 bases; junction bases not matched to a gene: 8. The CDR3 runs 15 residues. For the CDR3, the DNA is TGTGCCAGCAGCCGAACTACAGGGGAGACCGGGGAGCTGTTTTTT. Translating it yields CASSRTTGETGELFF.

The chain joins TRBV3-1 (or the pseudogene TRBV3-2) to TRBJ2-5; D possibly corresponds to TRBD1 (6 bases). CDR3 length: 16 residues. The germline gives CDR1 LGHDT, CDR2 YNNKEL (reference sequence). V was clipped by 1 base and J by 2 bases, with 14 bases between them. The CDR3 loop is CASSQGQGSRQETQYF. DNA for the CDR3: TGTGCCAGCAGCCAAGGGCAGGGGTCAAGGCAAGAGACCCAGTACTTC.

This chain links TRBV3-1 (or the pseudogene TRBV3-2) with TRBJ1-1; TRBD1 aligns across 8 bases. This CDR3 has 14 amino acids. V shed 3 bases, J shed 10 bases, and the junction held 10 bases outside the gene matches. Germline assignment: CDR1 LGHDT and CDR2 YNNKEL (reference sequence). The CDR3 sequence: CASSHGQGAVGAFF. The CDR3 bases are TGTGCCAGCAGCCACGGACAGGGAGCCGTGGGAGCTTTCTTT.

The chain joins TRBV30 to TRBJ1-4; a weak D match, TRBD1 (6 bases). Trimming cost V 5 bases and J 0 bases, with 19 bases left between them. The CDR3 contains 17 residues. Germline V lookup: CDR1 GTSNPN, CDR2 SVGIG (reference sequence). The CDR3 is CAWGAGTTAATNEKLFF. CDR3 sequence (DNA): TGTGCCTGGGGAGCCGGGACAACCGCTGCAACTAATGAAAAACTGTTTTTT. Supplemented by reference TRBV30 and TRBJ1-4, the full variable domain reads SQTIHQWPATLVQPVGSPLSLECTVEGTSNPNLYWYRQAAGRGLQLLFYSVGIGQISSEVPQNLSASRPQDRQFILSSKKLLLSDSGFYLCAWGAGTTAATNEKLFFGSGTQLSVL.

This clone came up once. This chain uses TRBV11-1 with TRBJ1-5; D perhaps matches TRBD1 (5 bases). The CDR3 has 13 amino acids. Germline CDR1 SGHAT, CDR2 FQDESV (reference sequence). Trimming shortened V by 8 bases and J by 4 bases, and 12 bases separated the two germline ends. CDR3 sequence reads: CASGQGANQPQHF. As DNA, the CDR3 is TGTGCCAGCGGGCAGGGCGCTAATCAGCCCCAGCATTTT.

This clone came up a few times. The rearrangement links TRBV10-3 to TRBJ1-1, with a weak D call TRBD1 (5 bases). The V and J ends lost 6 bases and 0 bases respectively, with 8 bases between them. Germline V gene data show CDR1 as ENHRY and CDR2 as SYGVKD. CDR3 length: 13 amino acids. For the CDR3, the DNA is TGTGCCATCAGAGACAGAATGAACACTGAAGCTTTCTTT. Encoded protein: CAIRDRMNTEAFF.

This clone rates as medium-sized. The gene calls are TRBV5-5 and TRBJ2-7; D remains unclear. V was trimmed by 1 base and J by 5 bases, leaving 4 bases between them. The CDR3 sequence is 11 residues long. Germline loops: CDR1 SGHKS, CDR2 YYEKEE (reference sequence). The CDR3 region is CASSLTDEQYF. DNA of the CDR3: TGTGCCAGCAGCTTGACAGACGAGCAGTACTTC. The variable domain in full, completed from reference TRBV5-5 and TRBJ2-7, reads DAGVTQSPTHLIKTRGQQVTLRCSPISGHKSVSWYQQVLGQGPQFIFQYYEKEERGRGNFPDRFSARQFPNYSSELNVNALLLGDSALYLCASSLTDEQYFGPGTRLTVT.

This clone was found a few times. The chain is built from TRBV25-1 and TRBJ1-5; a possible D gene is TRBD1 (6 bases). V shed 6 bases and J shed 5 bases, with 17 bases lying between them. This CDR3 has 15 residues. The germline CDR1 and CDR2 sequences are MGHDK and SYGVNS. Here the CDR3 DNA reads TGTGCCAGCAGATCCGGGACACTAAATCATCAGCCCCAGCATTTT. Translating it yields CASRSGTLNHQPQHF.

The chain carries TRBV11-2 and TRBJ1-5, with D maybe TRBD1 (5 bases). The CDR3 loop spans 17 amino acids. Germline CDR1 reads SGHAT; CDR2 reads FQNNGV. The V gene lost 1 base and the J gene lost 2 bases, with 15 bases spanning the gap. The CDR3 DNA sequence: TGTGCCAGCAGCTTAGTCTTGTCAGGGCAGGGCAATCAGCCCCAGCATTTT. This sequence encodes CASSLVLSGQGNQPQHF.

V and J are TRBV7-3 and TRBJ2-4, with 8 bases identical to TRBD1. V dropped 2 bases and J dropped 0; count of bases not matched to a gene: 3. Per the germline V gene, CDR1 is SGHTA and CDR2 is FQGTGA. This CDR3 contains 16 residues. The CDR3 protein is CASSLGTGEAKNIQYF. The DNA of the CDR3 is TGTGCCAGCAGCTTAGGGACAGGTGAAGCCAAAAACATTCAGTACTTC.

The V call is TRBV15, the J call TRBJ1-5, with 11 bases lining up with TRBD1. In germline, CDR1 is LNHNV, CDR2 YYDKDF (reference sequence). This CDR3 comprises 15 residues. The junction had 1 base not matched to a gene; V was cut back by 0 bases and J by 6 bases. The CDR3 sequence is CATSREDRGRQPQHF. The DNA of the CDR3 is TGTGCCACCAGCAGAGAGGACAGGGGGCGTCAGCCCCAGCATTTT.

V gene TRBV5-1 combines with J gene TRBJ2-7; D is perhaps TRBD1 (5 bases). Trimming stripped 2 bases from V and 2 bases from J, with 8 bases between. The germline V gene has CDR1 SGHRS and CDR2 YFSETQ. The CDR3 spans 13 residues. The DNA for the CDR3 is TGCGCCAGCAGCTTTGACAGCACCTACGAGCAGTACTTC. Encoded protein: CASSFDSTYEQYF.

Here the CDR3 DNA reads TGTGCCACCTCCGGACAGACTGGAAATCAGCCCCAGCATTTT. Translated: CATSGQTGNQPQHF. The chain links TRBV19 to TRBJ1-5; possible D gene TRBD1, 6 bases. Germline lookup yields CDR1 LNHDA and CDR2 SQIVND (reference sequence). The CDR3 extends over 14 amino acids. The V and J ends lost 10 bases and 4 bases respectively, with 17 bases between them.

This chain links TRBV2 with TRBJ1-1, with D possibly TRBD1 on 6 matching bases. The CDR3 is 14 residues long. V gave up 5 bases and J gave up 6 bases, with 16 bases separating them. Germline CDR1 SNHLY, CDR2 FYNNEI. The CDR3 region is CASSLTPDSPEAFF. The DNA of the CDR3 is TGTGCCAGCAGTCTTACGCCGGACAGCCCTGAAGCTTTCTTT. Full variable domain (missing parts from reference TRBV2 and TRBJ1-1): EPEVTQTPSHQVTQMGQEVILRCVPISNHLYFYWYRQILGQKVEFLVSFYNNEISEKSEIFDDQFSVERPDGSNFTLKIRSTKLEDSAMYFCASSLTPDSPEAFFGQGTRLTVV.

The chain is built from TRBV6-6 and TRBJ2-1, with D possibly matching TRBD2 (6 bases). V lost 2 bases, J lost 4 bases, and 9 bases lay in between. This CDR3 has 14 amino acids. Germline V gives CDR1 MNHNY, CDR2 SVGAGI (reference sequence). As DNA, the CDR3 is TGTGCCAGCAGTTACCCCGGGGGATACAATGAGCAGTTCTTC. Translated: CASSYPGGYNEQFF.

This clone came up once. CDR3 sequence: CASSYGRGEYYEQYF. The CDR3 DNA reads as TGTGCCAGCAGTTACGGGCGGGGGGAGTACTACGAGCAGTACTTC. The chain employs TRBV6-6 and TRBJ2-7; 8 bases are shared with TRBD2. This CDR3 has 15 amino acids. J lost 3 bases, V lost 2 bases, and 6 bases had no gene match. In germline, CDR1 is MNHNY, CDR2 SVGAGI (reference sequence).

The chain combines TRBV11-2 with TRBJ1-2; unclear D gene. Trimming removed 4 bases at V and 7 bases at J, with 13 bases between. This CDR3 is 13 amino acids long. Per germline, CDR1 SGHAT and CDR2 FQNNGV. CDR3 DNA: TGTGCCAGCAGCTCGGGTTCCGCGGGTGGCTACACCTTC. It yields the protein CASSSGSAGGYTF.

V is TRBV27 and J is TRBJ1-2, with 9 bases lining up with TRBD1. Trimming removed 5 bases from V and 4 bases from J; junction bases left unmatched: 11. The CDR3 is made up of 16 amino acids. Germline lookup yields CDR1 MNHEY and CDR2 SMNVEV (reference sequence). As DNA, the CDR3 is TGTGCCAGCAGTCCAGAACCGGGACAGGGCTTCTATGGCTACACCTTC. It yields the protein CASSPEPGQGFYGYTF.